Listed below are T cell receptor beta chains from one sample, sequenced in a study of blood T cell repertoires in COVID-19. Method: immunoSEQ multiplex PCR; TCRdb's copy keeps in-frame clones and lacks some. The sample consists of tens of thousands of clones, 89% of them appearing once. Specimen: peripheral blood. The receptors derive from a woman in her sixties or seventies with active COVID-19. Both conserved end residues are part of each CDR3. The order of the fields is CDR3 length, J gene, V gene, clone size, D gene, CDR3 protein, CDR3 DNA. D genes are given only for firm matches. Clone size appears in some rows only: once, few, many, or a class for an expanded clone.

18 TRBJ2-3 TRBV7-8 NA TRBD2 CASSLGPNAGGMTDTQYF TGTGCCAGCAGCTTAGGCCCTAACGCGGGGGGGATGACAGATACGCAGTATTTT
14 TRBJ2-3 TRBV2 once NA CASSGQSLTDTQYF TGTGCCAGCAGTGGACAGAGCCTTACAGATACGCAGTATTTT
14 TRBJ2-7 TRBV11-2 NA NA CASSLDRGHNEQYF TGTGCCAGCAGCTTAGATCGGGGACACAACGAGCAGTACTTC
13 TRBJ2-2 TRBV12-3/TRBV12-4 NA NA CASNPLSVGELFF TGTGCCAGCAACCCCCTGTCGGTCGGGGAGCTGTTTTTT
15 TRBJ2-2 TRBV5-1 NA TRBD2 CASSPRGGDTGELFF TGCGCCAGCAGCCCTCGGGGGGGTGACACCGGGGAGCTGTTTTTT
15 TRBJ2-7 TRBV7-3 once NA CASSLTGGAAYEQYF TGTGCCAGCAGCTTAACGGGCGGGGCCGCCTACGAGCAGTACTTC
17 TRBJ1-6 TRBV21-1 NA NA CASSNHRVQPYNSPLHF TGTGCCAGCAGCAACCACAGGGTCCAACCTTATAATTCACCCCTCCACTTT
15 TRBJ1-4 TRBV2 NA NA CASSEVLSTNEKLFF TGTGCCAGCAGTGAAGTACTGTCAACTAATGAAAAACTGTTTTTT
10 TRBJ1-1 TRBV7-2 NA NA CASSSREAFF TGTGCCAGCAGCTCCCGTGAAGCTTTCTTT
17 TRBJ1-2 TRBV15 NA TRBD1 CATSRVSGGQGADGYTF TGTGCCACCAGCAGAGTTTCCGGGGGACAGGGGGCTGATGGCTACACCTTC
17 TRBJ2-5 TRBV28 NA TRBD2 CASSFGLAGAPQETQYF TGTGCCAGCAGTTTTGGATTAGCGGGGGCCCCCCAAGAGACCCAGTACTTC
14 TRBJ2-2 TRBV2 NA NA CASSVGLSTGELFF TGTGCCAGCAGCGTGGGACTGAGCACCGGGGAGCTGTTTTTT
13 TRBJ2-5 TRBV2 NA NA CASTKNQGGTQYF TGTGCCAGCACTAAAAACCAAGGCGGGACCCAGTACTTC
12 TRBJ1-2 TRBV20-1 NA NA CSASTGHYGYTF TGCAGTGCTAGTACGGGTCACTATGGCTACACCTTC
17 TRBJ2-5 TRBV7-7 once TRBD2 CASSPQSGLAAKETQYF TGTGCCAGCAGCCCTCAATCGGGACTAGCCGCTAAAGAGACCCAGTACTTC
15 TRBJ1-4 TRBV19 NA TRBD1 CASSTTGTGGEKLFF TGTGCCAGTAGTACCACCGGGACAGGGGGTGAAAAACTGTTTTTT
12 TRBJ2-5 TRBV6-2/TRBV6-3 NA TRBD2 CASSTSVETQYF TGTGCCAGCAGCACTAGCGTAGAGACCCAGTACTTC
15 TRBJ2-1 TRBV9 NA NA CASSVGWGRGNEQFF TGTGCCAGCAGCGTAGGTTGGGGGAGGGGGAATGAGCAGTTCTTC
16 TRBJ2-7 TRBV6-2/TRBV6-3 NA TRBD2 CASSRLAGVRGAEQYF TGTGCCAGCAGTCGACTAGCGGGGGTCCGGGGGGCCGAGCAGTACTTC
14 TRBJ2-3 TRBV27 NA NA CASSLSQGTDTQYF TGTGCCAGCAGTTTATCTCAGGGTACAGATACGCAGTATTTT
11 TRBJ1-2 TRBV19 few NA CASVTGFGYTF TGTGCCAGTGTCACAGGTTTTGGCTACACCTTC
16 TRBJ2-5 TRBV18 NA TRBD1 CASSPLPKQGYETQYF TGTGCCAGCTCACCACTCCCCAAACAGGGGTACGAGACCCAGTACTTC
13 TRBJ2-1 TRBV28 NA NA CASSLYIYNEQFF TGTGCCAGCAGTTTGTATATCTACAATGAGCAGTTCTTC
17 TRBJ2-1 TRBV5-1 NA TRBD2 CASSLEAAGGAIYEQFF TGCGCCAGCAGCTTGGAGGCCGCCGGGGGGGCGATATATGAGCAGTTCTTC
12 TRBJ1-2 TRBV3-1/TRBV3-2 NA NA CASKGGNYGYTF TGTGCCAGCAAAGGAGGGAACTATGGCTACACCTTC
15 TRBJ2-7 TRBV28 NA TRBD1 CASSQSYRGQDEQYF TGTGCCAGCAGTCAATCTTACAGGGGGCAGGACGAGCAGTACTTC
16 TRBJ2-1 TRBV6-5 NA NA CASSYSTGGSRNEQFF TGTGCCAGCAGTTACTCGACTGGCGGGTCCCGCAATGAGCAGTTCTTC